The rows below give T cell receptor beta chains drawn from one sample of a study of Ad26.COV2.S vaccination and SARS-CoV-2 variants. Produced via immunoSEQ multiplex PCR; TCRdb's table is partial and in-frame only. The table records approximately 400,000 clones, 83% of them present only once. The sample in question was peripheral blood, obtained in a trial of Ad26.COV2.S vaccine versus placebo. These receptor sequences come from a person aged 18-65 years who received the Ad26.COV2.S COVID-19 vaccine or a placebo. The CDR3 runs from the conserved cysteine through the conserved F or W. Fields, in order: J gene, clone size, V gene, D gene, CDR3 DNA, CDR3 protein. A D gene is named only where the DNA matches it firmly. Size values are once, few and many counts, or a class for expanded clones, and some rows have none.

J: TRBJ2-5; size: .; V: TRBV9; D: .; DNA: TGTGCCAGCAGCCTCAGGGGGGACCAAGAGACCCAGTACTTC; CDR3: CASSLRGDQETQYF
J: TRBJ1-1; size: .; V: TRBV4-3; D: .; DNA: TGCGCCAGCAGCCAAGACCCCATACGGTTAGGCACTGAAGCTTTCTTT; CDR3: CASSQDPIRLGTEAFF
J: TRBJ2-1; size: .; V: TRBV7-9; D: .; DNA: TGTGCCAGCAGCTATGACACTAATGAGCAGTTCTTC; CDR3: CASSYDTNEQFF
J: TRBJ1-1; size: .; V: TRBV3-1/TRBV3-2; D: .; DNA: TGTGCCAGCAGCCAAGTGGTCAAGGCCCCAGCTTTCTTT; CDR3: CASSQVVKAPAFF
J: TRBJ1-2; size: .; V: TRBV6-6; D: .; DNA: TGTGCCAGCAAAGGAGGTCTAGAGGCTGGCTACACCTTC; CDR3: CASKGGLEAGYTF
J: TRBJ1-4; size: .; V: TRBV7-9; D: TRBD1; DNA: TGTGCCAGCAGCTTGACAGGGCACAATGAAAAACTGTTTTTT; CDR3: CASSLTGHNEKLFF
J: TRBJ2-7; size: once; V: TRBV20-1; D: .; DNA: TGCAGTGCTAGTGCCGGGAGTGGTCCCTACGAGCAGTACTTC; CDR3: CSASAGSGPYEQYF
J: TRBJ1-6; size: .; V: TRBV2; D: TRBD1; DNA: TGTGCCAGCAGCCGGGACAGGCTATACTCACCCCTCCACTTT; CDR3: CASSRDRLYSPLHF
J: TRBJ2-4; size: .; V: TRBV5-1; D: .; DNA: TGCGCCAGCAGCTTCATCTATAGGGGGGAAGCCAAAAACATTCAGTACTTC; CDR3: CASSFIYRGEAKNIQYF
J: TRBJ2-2; size: .; V: TRBV18; D: .; DNA: TGTGCCAGCTCACCACTCAGGGACGCCGGGGAGCTGTTTTTT; CDR3: CASSPLRDAGELFF
J: TRBJ2-5; size: few; V: TRBV5-1; D: TRBD2; DNA: TGCGCCAGCGCCGGGACTAGCCTTGAGACCCAGTACTTC; CDR3: CASAGTSLETQYF
J: TRBJ2-1; size: .; V: TRBV18; D: .; DNA: TGTGCCAGCTCACCTCAGGAGGGCGCTAGCCATGAGCAGTTCTTC; CDR3: CASSPQEGASHEQFF
J: TRBJ2-2; size: .; V: TRBV6-2/TRBV6-3; D: .; DNA: TGTGCCAGCAGTTACGGTGCGCCCGGCCGGGAGCTGTTTTTT; CDR3: CASSYGAPGRELFF
J: TRBJ1-2; size: few; V: TRBV6-6; D: .; DNA: TGTGCCAGCAGTCAGCAGGGAGGGAATGGCTACACCTTC; CDR3: CASSQQGGNGYTF
J: TRBJ2-5; size: .; V: TRBV5-6; D: .; DNA: TGTGCCAGCAGCTTGGCCGGTATACAAGAGACCCAGTACTTC; CDR3: CASSLAGIQETQYF
J: TRBJ1-6; size: .; V: TRBV5-1; D: TRBD1; DNA: TGCGCCAGCAGCTTAGGCCAGGGGGGTTCACCCCTCCACTTT; CDR3: CASSLGQGGSPLHF
J: TRBJ2-4; size: .; V: TRBV5-1; D: .; DNA: TGCGCCAGCAGCTTGGTGCCAGGGACCAAAAACATTCAGTACTTC; CDR3: CASSLVPGTKNIQYF
J: TRBJ1-1; size: .; V: TRBV3-1/TRBV3-2; D: .; DNA: TGTGCCAGCAGCCAAGTTGGGACGAACACTGAAGCTTTCTTT; CDR3: CASSQVGTNTEAFF
J: TRBJ2-1; size: .; V: TRBV5-5; D: .; DNA: TGTGCCAGCAGCTTAGTCGGGAAAGGTGAGCAGTTCTTC; CDR3: CASSLVGKGEQFF
J: TRBJ2-4; size: .; V: TRBV3-1/TRBV3-2; D: .; DNA: TGTGCCAGCAGCCTTGGGTCCCACTCAGCCAAAAACATTCAGTACTTC; CDR3: CASSLGSHSAKNIQYF
J: TRBJ2-7; size: .; V: TRBV6-5; D: TRBD1; DNA: TGTGCCAGCAGTTCGTCCGGGACAGGGGCCTACGAGCAGTACTTC; CDR3: CASSSSGTGAYEQYF
J: TRBJ2-1; size: .; V: TRBV19; D: .; DNA: TGTGCCAGTAGCGGGACTCCTGGCTGGGTTGAGCAGTTCTTC; CDR3: CASSGTPGWVEQFF
J: TRBJ2-3; size: .; V: TRBV28; D: TRBD2; DNA: TGTGCCAGCAGCTCTAGGACTAGCGGGAGGGCAGATACGCAGTATTTT; CDR3: CASSSRTSGRADTQYF
J: TRBJ2-2; size: .; V: TRBV3-1/TRBV3-2; D: .; DNA: TGTGCCAGCAGCCCGTCGGACGCCGGGGAGCTGTTTTTT; CDR3: CASSPSDAGELFF
J: TRBJ2-2; size: few; V: TRBV5-8; D: TRBD1; DNA: TGTGCCAGCAGACTGGACAGGTTGGCCGGGGAGCTGTTTTTT; CDR3: CASRLDRLAGELFF
J: TRBJ1-4; size: .; V: TRBV19; D: TRBD1; DNA: TGTGCCAGTAGTATAATGACAGGGGGAAGTTATGAAAAACTGTTTTTT; CDR3: CASSIMTGGSYEKLFF